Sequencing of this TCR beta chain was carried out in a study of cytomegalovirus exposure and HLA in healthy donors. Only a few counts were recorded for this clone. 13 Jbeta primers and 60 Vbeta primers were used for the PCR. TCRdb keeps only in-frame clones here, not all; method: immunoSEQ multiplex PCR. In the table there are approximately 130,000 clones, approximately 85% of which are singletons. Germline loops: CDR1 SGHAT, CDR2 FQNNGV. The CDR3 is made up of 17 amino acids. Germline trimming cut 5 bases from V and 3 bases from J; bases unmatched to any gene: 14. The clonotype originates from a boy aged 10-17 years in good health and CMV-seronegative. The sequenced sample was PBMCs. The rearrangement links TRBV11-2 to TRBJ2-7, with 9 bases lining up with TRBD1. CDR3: CASSPSGGQGFHYEQYF. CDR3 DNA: TGTGCCAGCAGCCCCAGTGGGGGACAGGGCTTTCACTACGAGCAGTACTTC.